This entry lists 19 T cell receptor beta chains sequenced from one sample in a study of graft-versus-host responses after intestinal transplantation. TCRdb's table, derived via immunoSEQ multiplex PCR, lists solely in-frame clones and lacks some. This sample has about 25,000 clones, with around 80% found just once. No antigen has been identified for these receptors. Sequenced material: unstimulated CD8+ T cells sorted from spleen or lymph node cells, taken before transplant. All receptors come from a human donor who was the organ donor for an intestinal transplant.

The V gene is TRBV7-6, the J gene TRBJ2-3; TRBD2 agrees at 9 bases. CDR1 is SGHVS, CDR2 FNYEAQ, per germline. CDR3 length equals 16 residues. Trimming cost V 0 bases and J 2 bases; bases outside gene matches: 3. The CDR3 loop is CASSLASGGTTDTQYF. For the CDR3, the DNA is TGTGCCAGCAGCTTAGCAAGCGGGGGGACCACAGATACGCAGTATTTT.

This rearrangement joins TRBV4-1 to TRBJ2-2, with a possible D match to TRBD2 (6 bases). The CDR3 extends over 14 amino acids. Germline lookup yields CDR1 MGHRA and CDR2 YSYEKL. Deletions cut 11 bases from V and 5 bases from J, with 18 bases between. The CDR3 DNA sequence: TGCGCCCGCATGCCGAGGGCGGGGACCGGGGAGCTGTTTTTT. It translates to CARMPRAGTGELFF.

The rearrangement joins TRBV28 to TRBJ1-4, with 12 nucleotides matching TRBD1. Germline V lookup: CDR1 MDHEN, CDR2 SYDVKM. V lost 5 bases and J lost 8; bases outside the gene matches: 3. This CDR3 is 14 amino acids long. CDR3 DNA sequence: TGTGCCAGCAGTCCGGGACAGGGGGCCGAAAAACTGTTTTTT. The encoded protein is CASSPGQGAEKLFF.

The chain has TRBV7-9 and TRBJ1-2, with D possibly matching TRBD1 (5 bases). This CDR3 is 15 amino acids long. In germline, CDR1 is SEHNR, CDR2 FQNEAQ (reference sequence). Between the trimmed V and J ends, which lost 1 base and 3 bases, there was a span of 12 bases. CDR3 in DNA: TGTGCCAGCAGCTTAGGGGAGACAGCTTACTATGGCTACACCTTC. Translated, it gives CASSLGETAYYGYTF.

This clone was seen a few times. The chain employs TRBV19 and TRBJ2-7; TRBD1 matches 10 bases. Germline V lookup: CDR1 LNHDA, CDR2 SQIVND (reference sequence). The CDR3 has 15 residues. J lost 1 base, V lost 5 bases, and 5 bases had no gene match. Here the CDR3 reads CASSPWTGGSYEQYF. CDR3 nucleotide sequence: TGTGCCAGTAGTCCTTGGACAGGGGGGTCCTACGAGCAGTACTTC.

Turning to this clone: The same CDR3 is also encoded by other DNA sequences in this sample. The rearrangement links TRBV7-9 to TRBJ2-3; TRBD2 aligns across 9 bases. The CDR3 is 18 residues long. Germline CDR1 and CDR2: SEHNR and FQNEAQ (reference sequence). V shed 5 bases, J shed 6 bases, and the junction held 18 bases outside the gene matches. The CDR3 DNA follows: TGTGCCAGCAGCACTCGGAAGTTAGCGGGGGATCAAAGGGATACGCAGTATTTT. The encoded protein is CASSTRKLAGDQRDTQYF.

This clone was picked up a small number of times. The chain uses TRBV13 and TRBJ2-5; D remains unclear. CDR1 PRHDT and CDR2 FYEKMQ come from the germline V gene (reference sequence). The CDR3 is 11 amino acids. Between the trimmed V and J ends, which lost 3 bases and 5 bases, there was a span of 4 bases. CDR3 coding DNA: TGTGCCAGCAGCTTGAACGAGACCCAGTACTTC. Protein: CASSLNETQYF.

The V gene is TRBV5-6, the J gene TRBJ2-1; 7 bases are a match to TRBD2. The CDR3 is 15 residues long. Germline V gene sequence: CDR1 SGHDT, CDR2 YYEEEE. After removal of 3 bases from V and 3 bases from J, the junction contained 6 bases not matched to a gene. The CDR3 nucleotides are TGTGCCAGCAGCTCTAGCGGAACCATCTACAATGAGCAGTTCTTC. The encoded protein is CASSSSGTIYNEQFF.

The rearrangement uses TRBV4-1 and TRBJ1-5, with D unresolved. The CDR3 length is 14 residues. The germline V and J ends were trimmed by 1 base and 2 bases, with 6 bases remaining between them. Germline loops: CDR1 MGHRA, CDR2 YSYEKL. CDR3 region: CASSQVLGNQPQHF. The CDR3 nucleotides are TGCGCCAGCAGCCAAGTGTTGGGCAATCAGCCCCAGCATTTT.

In its sample, this clone was seen once. The V call is TRBV29-1, the J call TRBJ1-1; D is undetermined. The CDR3 has 10 amino acids. V lost 4 bases and J lost 5, with 5 bases in between. Per the germline V gene, CDR1 is SQVTM and CDR2 is ANQGSEA. The CDR3 nucleotides read TGCAGCGTTGCAGGAACTGAAGCTTTCTTT. It translates to CSVAGTEAFF.

This clone appeared a few times. The chain joins TRBV19 to TRBJ2-7; D might be TRBD1 or TRBD2, each matching 5 bases. Germline V CDR1 and CDR2: LNHDA, SQIVND (reference sequence). V was trimmed by 4 bases and J by 1 base, leaving 11 bases between them. The CDR3 length is 14 residues. Here the CDR3 DNA reads TGTGCCAGTAGTACTTCCGGGGCTTCCTACGAGCAGTACTTC. Encoded protein: CASSTSGASYEQYF.

This clone was recorded only once. This sequence joins TRBV18 and TRBJ2-3; 7 bases line up with TRBD2. With V trimmed by 0 bases and J by 3 bases, 9 bases remained unmatched. This CDR3 is built from 17 residues. CDR1 is KGHSH and CDR2 is LQKENI in the germline V gene. The chain's CDR3 is CASSPPFGGSSTDTQYF. The DNA of the CDR3 is TGTGCCAGCTCACCACCGTTCGGCGGGAGTAGTACAGATACGCAGTATTTT.

Comments on this clone: Other DNA sequences within the sample encode an identical CDR3. The chain uses TRBV27 and TRBJ2-3, with D maybe TRBD1 (6 bases). Germline CDR1 reads MNHEY; CDR2 reads SMNVEV (reference sequence). The CDR3 is 15 amino acids. V lost 3 bases, J lost 0 bases, and 10 bases lay in between. CDR3 sequence (DNA): TGTGCCAGCAGTTTGCTCCAGGGGAGCACAGATACGCAGTATTTT. This translates into CASSLLQGSTDTQYF.

The rearrangement links TRBV7-9 to TRBJ2-5; a weak D match, TRBD2 (5 bases). Trimming removed 5 bases at V and 3 bases at J, with 10 bases between. CDR1 SEHNR and CDR2 FQNEAQ come from the germline V gene (reference sequence). The CDR3 is made up of 13 amino acids. CDR3 in DNA: TGTGCCAGCAGCCCTCTCGGGGAAGAGACCCAGTACTTC. Translated, it gives CASSPLGEETQYF. The full variable domain, completed using reference TRBV7-9 and TRBJ2-5, is DTGVSQNPRHKITKRGQNVTFRCDPISEHNRLYWYRQTLGQGPEFLTYFQNEAQLEKSRLLSDRFSAERPKGSFSTLEIQRTEQGDSAMYLCASSPLGEETQYFGPGTRLLVL.

The chain joins TRBV27 to TRBJ2-7, with D uncertain. CDR3 length equals 13 residues. The germline V gene has CDR1 MNHEY and CDR2 SMNVEV (reference sequence). The ends were cut back, 2 bases at V and 2 bases at J, with 7 bases in the middle. CDR3 loop: CASSLALPYEQYF. In nucleotides, the CDR3 is TGTGCCAGCAGTTTAGCATTGCCCTACGAGCAGTACTTC.

J is TRBJ2-7 and V is TRBV5-1; D remains ambiguous. The CDR3 has 11 residues. Per germline, CDR1 SGHRS and CDR2 YFSETQ. Trimming removed 0 bases from V and 4 bases from J, with 2 bases in between. The CDR3 spells CASSLEYEQYF. The CDR3 DNA reads as TGCGCCAGCAGCTTGGAATACGAGCAGTACTTC.

The chain couples TRBV6-1 to TRBJ1-4; D is unclear. Trimming cost V 6 bases and J 3 bases, with 11 bases left between them. The CDR3 spans 14 residues. CDR1 is MNHNS and CDR2 is SASEGT in the germline V gene. The CDR3 sequence: CASRTWAPNEKLFF. The CDR3 nucleotides are TGTGCCAGCAGGACCTGGGCTCCTAATGAAAAACTGTTTTTT.

The chain is built from TRBV2 and TRBJ2-1, with 10 bases fitting TRBD2. The CDR3 has 14 amino acids. V trimming: 6 bases; J trimming: 7 bases; junction bases outside the gene matches: 6. Germline loops: CDR1 SNHLY, CDR2 FYNNEI. In nucleotides, the CDR3 is TGTGCCAGCAGCCCAGCGGGAGGGCGGAATGAGCAGTTCTTC. Translation: CASSPAGGRNEQFF.

The chain couples TRBV2 to TRBJ2-7; 7 bases agree with TRBD1. J gave up 5 bases and V 9 bases, and 10 bases lay outside the gene matches. Germline V gene lookup returns CDR1 SNHLY and CDR2 FYNNEI. The CDR3 runs to 13 residues. The CDR3 is CASGQARPDEQYF. In DNA, the CDR3 is TGTGCCAGTGGACAGGCAAGGCCAGACGAGCAGTACTTC.